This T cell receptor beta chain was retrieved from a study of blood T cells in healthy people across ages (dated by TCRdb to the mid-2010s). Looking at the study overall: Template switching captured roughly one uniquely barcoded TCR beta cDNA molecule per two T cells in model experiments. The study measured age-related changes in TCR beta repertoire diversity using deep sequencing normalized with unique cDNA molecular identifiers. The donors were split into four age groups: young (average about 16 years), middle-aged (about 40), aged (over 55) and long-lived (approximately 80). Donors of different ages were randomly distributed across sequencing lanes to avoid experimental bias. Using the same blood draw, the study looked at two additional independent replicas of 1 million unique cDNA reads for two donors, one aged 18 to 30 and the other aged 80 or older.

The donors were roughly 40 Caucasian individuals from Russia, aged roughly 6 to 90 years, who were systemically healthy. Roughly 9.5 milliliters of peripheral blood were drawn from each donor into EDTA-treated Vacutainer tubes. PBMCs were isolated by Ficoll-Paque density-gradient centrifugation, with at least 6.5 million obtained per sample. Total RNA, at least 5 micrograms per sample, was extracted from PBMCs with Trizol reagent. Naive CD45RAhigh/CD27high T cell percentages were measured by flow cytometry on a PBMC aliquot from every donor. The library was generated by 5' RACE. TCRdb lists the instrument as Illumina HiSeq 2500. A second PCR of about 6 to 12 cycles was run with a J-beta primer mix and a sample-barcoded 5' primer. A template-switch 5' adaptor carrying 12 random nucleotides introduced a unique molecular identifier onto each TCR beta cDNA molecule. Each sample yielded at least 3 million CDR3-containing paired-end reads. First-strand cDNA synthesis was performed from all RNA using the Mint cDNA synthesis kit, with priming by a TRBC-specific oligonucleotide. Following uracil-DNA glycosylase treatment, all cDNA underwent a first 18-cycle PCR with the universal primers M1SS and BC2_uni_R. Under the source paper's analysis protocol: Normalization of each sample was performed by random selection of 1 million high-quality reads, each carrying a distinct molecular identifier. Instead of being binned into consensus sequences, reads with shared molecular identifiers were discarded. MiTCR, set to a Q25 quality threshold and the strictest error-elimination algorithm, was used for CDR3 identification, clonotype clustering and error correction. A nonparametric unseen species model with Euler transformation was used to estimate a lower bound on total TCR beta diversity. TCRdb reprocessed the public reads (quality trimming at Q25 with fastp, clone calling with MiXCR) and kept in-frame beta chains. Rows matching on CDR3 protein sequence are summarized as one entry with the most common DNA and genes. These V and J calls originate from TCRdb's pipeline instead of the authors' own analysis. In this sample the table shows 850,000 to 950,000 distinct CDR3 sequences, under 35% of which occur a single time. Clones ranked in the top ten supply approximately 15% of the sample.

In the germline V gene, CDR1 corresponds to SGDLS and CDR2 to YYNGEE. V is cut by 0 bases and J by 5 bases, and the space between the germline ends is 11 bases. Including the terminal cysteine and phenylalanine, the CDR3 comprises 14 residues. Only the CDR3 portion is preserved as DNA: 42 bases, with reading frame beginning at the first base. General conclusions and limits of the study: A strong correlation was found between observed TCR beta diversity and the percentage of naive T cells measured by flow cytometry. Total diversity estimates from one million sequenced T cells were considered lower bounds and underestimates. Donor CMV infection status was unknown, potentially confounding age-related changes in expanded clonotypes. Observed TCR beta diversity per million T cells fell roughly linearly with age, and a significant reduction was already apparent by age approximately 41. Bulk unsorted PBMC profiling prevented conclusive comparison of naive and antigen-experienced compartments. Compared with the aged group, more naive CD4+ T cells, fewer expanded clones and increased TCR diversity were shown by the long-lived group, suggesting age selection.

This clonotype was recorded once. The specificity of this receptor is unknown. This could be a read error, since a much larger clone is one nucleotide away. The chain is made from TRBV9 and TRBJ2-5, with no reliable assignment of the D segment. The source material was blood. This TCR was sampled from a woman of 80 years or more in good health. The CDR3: CASSVAGSGETQYF. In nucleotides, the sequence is TGTGCCAGCAGCGTAGCAGGAAGTGGGGAGACCCAGTACTTC.